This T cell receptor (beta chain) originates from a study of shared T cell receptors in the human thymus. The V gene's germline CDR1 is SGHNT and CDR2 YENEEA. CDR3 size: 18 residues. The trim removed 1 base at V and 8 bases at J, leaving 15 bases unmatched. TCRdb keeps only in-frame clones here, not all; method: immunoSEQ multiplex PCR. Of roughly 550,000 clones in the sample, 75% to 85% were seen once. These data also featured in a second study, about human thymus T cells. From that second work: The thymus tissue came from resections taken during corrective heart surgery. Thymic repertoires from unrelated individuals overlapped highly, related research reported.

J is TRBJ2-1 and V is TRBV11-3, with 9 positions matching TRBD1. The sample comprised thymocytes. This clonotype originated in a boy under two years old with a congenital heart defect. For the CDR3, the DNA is TGTGCCAGCAGCTTAGTGGGACAGGGTGAGGGAGTAGTCCATGAGCAGTTCTTC. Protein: CASSLVGQGEGVVHEQFF.